This T cell receptor (beta chain) was captured by sequencing in a study of cytomegalovirus exposure and HLA in healthy donors. Study-wide results and caveats: The investigators catalogued 150 or so TCR beta chains as cytomegalovirus-associated. Diagnosis of cytomegalovirus status made by the classifier reportedly showed high specificity and sensitivity. It is likely that the observed cluster of highly shared sequence variants was a sequencing artifact. TRBV6-2, TRBV6-3 and some other V segments were excluded as indistinguishable.

PCR employed 60 Vbeta and 13 Jbeta primers. Sequencing used immunoSEQ multiplex PCR; TCRdb keeps in-frame clones, though not all of them. The sample consists of 110,000 or so clones, over 65% of them appearing once. The CDR3 sequence is 16 residues long. V trimming: 0 bases; J trimming: 3 bases; junction bases outside the gene matches: 5. Germline CDR1 reads PRHDT; CDR2 reads FYEKMQ (reference sequence). About this clone: Its specificity is unknown.

Sequencing input: PBMCs. This chain uses TRBV13 with TRBJ1-5, with 7 bases fitting TRBD1. The TCR originated in a woman aged 25 to 39 in good health and CMV-seropositive. CDR3 region: CASSLGYRGVNQPQHF. DNA for the CDR3: TGTGCCAGCAGCTTAGGATACAGGGGAGTCAATCAGCCCCAGCATTTT.